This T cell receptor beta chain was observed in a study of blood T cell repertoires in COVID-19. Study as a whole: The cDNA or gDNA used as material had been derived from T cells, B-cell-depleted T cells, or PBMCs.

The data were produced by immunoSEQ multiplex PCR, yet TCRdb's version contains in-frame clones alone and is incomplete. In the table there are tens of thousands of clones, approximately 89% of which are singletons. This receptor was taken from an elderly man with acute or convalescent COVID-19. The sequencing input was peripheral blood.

This CDR3 reads CASRDRGLRNQPQHF. DNA for the CDR3: TGTGCCAGCAGGGACAGGGGGCTCCGTAATCAGCCCCAGCATTTT. The J gene is TRBJ1-5, the V gene TRBV2; 11 bases align to TRBD1. V shed 6 bases and J 4 bases; nucleotides not matched to a gene: 5. Germline V gene data show CDR1 as SNHLY and CDR2 as FYNNEI. The CDR3 spans 15 residues. Variable domain in full (rest from reference TRBV2 and TRBJ1-5): EPEVTQTPSHQVTQMGQEVILRCVPISNHLYFYWYRQILGQKVEFLVSFYNNEISEKSEIFDDQFSVERPDGSNFTLKIRSTKLEDSAMYFCASRDRGLRNQPQHFGDGTRLSIL.